This TCR beta chain was sequenced during a study of cytomegalovirus exposure and HLA in healthy donors (dated by TCRdb to 2015 to 2018). Looking at the study overall: In an earlier analysis of 550 to 750 of the donors, 276 Gb of sequence data and 120 million or so unique TCR beta sequences from roughly 200 million T cells were reported. Approximately 300 gigabases of sequencing data and 70 million to 100 million unique TCR sequences made up an early release that covered around 640 HLA-typed donors. Of the 300 to 400 genotyped donors, around 81% fell in the genetic ancestry cluster associated with self-reported Caucasian donors. The study was designed to test whether signatures of past pathogen exposure could be identified by cataloging public T cell receptors. Using immunosequencing, the study profiled T cell repertoires from 500 to 800 subjects and related those repertoires to cytomegalovirus serostatus. In addition to the first cohort of roughly 700 subjects, a separate validation cohort of approximately 130 different subjects was used. High-throughput TCR immunosequencing, statistical association of individual TCRs with disease status, and machine learning were combined to predict cytomegalovirus infection status. A later analysis re-analyzed previously published TCR beta repertoires from roughly 630 donors and added high-resolution HLA genotyping to study TCR occurrence patterns. The later analysis used no new phenotypic data to find candidate immune exposures, relying instead on TCR beta sequences and their occurrence across donors. In an earlier analysis of about 590 of the donors, high-throughput TCR beta sequencing was used to judge whether each TCR beta V gene segment behaved as functional or pseudogenic. Donor age, sex, ethnicity and CMV serostatus were collected together with the repertoire data. A later genetic analysis took genome-wide SNP genotypes for 398 of the 666 donors and used that subset as a discovery cohort. Every repertoire in the discovery cohort had been generated on one and the same sequencing platform. HLA typing included class I and class II loci at four-digit resolution. The number of donors typed differed by locus, with roughly 629-640 for A, B, C, DRB1 and DQB1, around 560 for DQA1, 606 for DPA1, and 472 for DPB1. About five DR-DQ haplotypes were handled as single units for association and clustering, since linkage in the cohort was strong. Among around 400 genotyped donors of the cohort, an average of about 240,000 unique TCR beta nucleotide sequences were sequenced per donor, approximately 20% of them non-productive. Points the paper makes about the study in general: The sequencing pipeline was judged likely to have produced a cluster of highly shared sequence variants as a technical artifact. Linkage disequilibrium might explain the correlated functional status among segregating V segments, but an unknown experimental factor could not be ruled out. A later analysis found that most CMV-associated TCR beta chains appeared HLA-restricted, with HLA associations seemingly driven largely by CMV exposure. A few of the identified cytomegalovirus-associated TCR beta chains were confirmed in vitro to be specific for cytomegalovirus antigens. Presence/absence analyses assumed roughly uniform sequencing depth across donors, an assumption that may not hold. Broadly in line with IMGT annotations, most TCR beta V segments showed up in productive rearrangements about 87% or about 30% of the time in an earlier analysis of several hundred of the donors. The only immune exposure information available for the cohort was CMV serostatus. In a later analysis, 16,951 TCR beta sequences were associated with specific HLA alleles at a false discovery rate of 0.05. In a later analysis, HLA-associated TCR beta chains showed more clonal expansion and lower generation probabilities than non-associated chains that were equally common. Across donors, most TCR sequences were observed very rarely, whereas some public TCRs were present in many individuals. Cytomegalovirus status was reported to be diagnosed by the classifier with high specificity and sensitivity in both the original and validation cohorts. Only TCR beta chains were sequenced in this cohort, and the absence of alpha or paired-chain data limited detectable features. In a later analysis, TCR association rates were found to vary across HLA loci, with the most associated TCRs seen for DRB1 alleles and the fewest for HLA-C alleles. The study gave a list of under 200 TCR beta chains associated with cytomegalovirus. Strong co-occurrence of HLA alleles, especially DR and DQ, made assigning TCR associations to individual alleles difficult. Because HLA typing was unavailable for some donors at each locus, only the typed subset was used in association tests. A later genetic analysis associated a missense DCLRE1C variant with V-gene and J-gene trimming of TCR beta chains, and an independent cohort replicated the association. The authors suggested that the approach could potentially be generalized to other disease states and immunological phenotypes. A later analysis reported that several top co-occurrence clusters appeared linked to parvovirus B19, influenza, CMV and Epstein-Barr virus. Compared with the roughly 720-donor mean, donors in an Asian-associated ancestry cluster had fewer N-insertions in productive TCRs, according to a later genetic analysis. Approximately 16 rarely observed V segments, including chromosome 9 orphons, were excluded from the earlier analysis of a few hundred of the donors because counts were too low. A further reported finding was that TCR beta sequences accurately predicted the HLA-A and HLA-B alleles for most subjects in the first cohort. Because the 87-base-pair reads could not distinguish some IMGT-functional V segments, including TRBV6-2 and TRBV6-3, those segments were excluded.

The cohort comprised around 690 healthy bone marrow donors. At the time of sampling, every cohort member was nominally healthy, though immune exposures that went unrecorded were likely present. The donor tested CMV seropositive and was one of the 289 seropositive cohort members. Each donor provided a peripheral blood sample, and peripheral blood mononuclear cells were used for TCR beta sequencing. The Qiagen DNeasy Blood Extraction Kit was used to extract genomic DNA from the blood cell samples. The library was produced with the immunoSEQ multiplex PCR assay. The multiplex PCR relied on a mix of 60 forward primers for TCR Vbeta segments and 13 reverse primers for TCR Jbeta segments. A multiplex PCR assay on genomic DNA amplified the CDR3 region of rearranged TCR beta genes. On the Illumina HiSeq System, the amplified TCR beta libraries were sequenced as 87-base-pair reads. The authors processed their data as follows. In a later analysis, approximately 74 million unique TCR beta chains were counted across the approximately 640 repertoires, and about 10 million of these chains were shared by at least two donors. Raw reads were error-corrected and collapsed into unique sequences with a nearest-neighbor algorithm that merged closely related sequences to remove PCR and sequencing errors. Alignment of CDR3 sequences to IMGT reference sequences was used to assign V, D and J gene segments. Each retained sequence needed at least a six-nucleotide match to both a V gene segment and a J gene segment. Rearrangements were called productive when the CDR3 lacked stop codons and stayed in frame with V and J; all others were non-productive. CDR3 was defined according to IMGT convention as the region running from the second conserved V-encoded cysteine to the conserved J-encoded phenylalanine. Sequences without an unambiguous match to a single V gene segment were excluded from the earlier analysis of over 500 of the donors. An earlier analysis of 587 of the donors called V segments functional above 56.7% productive rearrangements and segregating when the between-donor standard deviation exceeded 5%. A statistical classification framework was developed to diagnose cytomegalovirus status using the catalog of TCR beta chain sequences. In a later analysis, TCR nucleotide sequences were compared against IMGT/GENE-DB human TR gene sequences so that V and J genes could be assigned. The TCRdist pipeline was used in a later analysis to assign CDR3 sequences and most-parsimonious VDJ recombination scenarios. A later analysis defined each TCR beta chain by its CDR3 amino acid sequence plus V-gene family, and excluded reads lacking a unique V-gene family. In a later analysis, fewer than 600 highly shared, low-generation-probability nucleotide sequences were removed to address suspected cross-contamination and a sequencing artifact. In a later analysis, a clonal expansion index for each public chain was calculated from normalized within-repertoire ranks of inferred template counts. A later analysis computed generation probabilities with a VDJ recombination model fitted to out-of-frame rearrangements, and checked the results against IGoR. Hypergeometric tests were used in a later analysis to score TCR-TCR, TCR-HLA and TCR-CMV co-occurrence, with a repertoire-size bias correction applied to the TCR pairs. A later analysis estimated false discovery rates by permuting HLA or CMV assignments 20 times. A later analysis grouped co-occurring TCRs with DBSCAN, adding TCRdist sequence similarity when clustering within HLA-allele-positive subsets. For co-occurrence clustering, repertoires with fewer than 30,000 or more than 120,000 public chains were excluded, along with roughly five repertoires with anomalous nucleotide sharing. TCRdb stores this immuneACCESS table with in-frame sequences only. Part of the clones is absent; in the studies checked, under half of the shortfall reflects unresolved V genes, and no reason is known for the rest. V and J calls and clone size follow that table, whereas D and trimming were derived from the DNA. This sample is represented by fewer than 200,000 clones; 60% to 80% of them were singletons. In total, the top ten clones hold under 8% of the sample.

This clone has a single count. It lacks a known antigen. The input lacks base qualities; no much larger clone sits a single base away. The CDR3 sequence holds 13 residues, the cysteine and phenylalanine included. Just the 39-base CDR3 DNA is kept, in frame starting at base 1. V was cut back by 2 bases and J by 3 bases, leaving a gap of 4 bases between them. CDR1 SEHNR and CDR2 FQNEAQ were looked up in the germline V gene (reference sequence). The receptor chain draws on TRBV7-9 and TRBJ2-2, with an unclear D gene assignment. This clonotype was sampled from a man aged 40-55 years in good health and CMV-seropositive. Sequenced input: PBMCs. The DNA sequence follows: TGTGCCAGCAGCTTATTCGACACCGGGGAGCTGTTTTTT. It encodes CASSLFDTGELFF.